The 4 T cell receptor beta chains below were found in one sample sequenced in a study of blood T cell repertoires in COVID-19. Produced via immunoSEQ multiplex PCR; TCRdb's table is partial and in-frame only. The profile shows about 9,900 clones, approximately 78% of them singletons. What was sequenced was peripheral blood. Receptors were obtained from a man in his 60s with active COVID-19.

CDR3 residues: CASSYRGQNTEAFF. In nucleotides, the CDR3 is TGTGCCAGCAGTTACCGAGGACAGAACACTGAAGCTTTCTTT. This chain uses TRBV6-2 or TRBV6-3 with TRBJ1-1; D perhaps matches TRBD1 (5 bases). The germline V gene has CDR1 MNHEY and CDR2 SVGEGT. The V gene lost 2 bases and the J gene lost 1 base, with 8 bases spanning the gap. CDR3 length: 14 amino acids.

The chain combines TRBV7-8 with TRBJ2-3; 8 bases map to TRBD1. CDR1 and CDR2 (germline): SGHVS, FQNEAQ. With 5 bases clipped from V and 0 bases from J, the junction kept 4 bases outside the gene matches. This CDR3 comprises 15 residues. The CDR3 DNA sequence: TGTGCCAGCAGCCCCAGACAGGGGAGCACAGATACGCAGTATTTT. Its protein product is CASSPRQGSTDTQYF.

V usage is TRBV19 and J usage is TRBJ2-3; TRBD2 aligns across 8 bases. The CDR3 extends over 14 amino acids. V shed 7 bases, J shed 0 bases, and the junction held 3 bases outside the gene matches. CDR1 and CDR2 from the germline V gene are LNHDA and SQIVND (reference sequence). The CDR3 loop reads CASKGGGSTDTQYF. CDR3 nucleotide sequence: TGTGCCAGTAAAGGCGGGGGGAGCACAGATACGCAGTATTTT.

The genes are TRBV11-2 and TRBJ1-2; 9 nucleotides match TRBD1. The CDR3 runs to 17 residues. Germline V lookup: CDR1 SGHAT, CDR2 FQNNGV. Losses at the gene ends were 1 base for V and 2 bases for J; bases not matched to a gene: 8. CDR3 region: CASSLGYRGRENYGYTF. DNA for the CDR3: TGTGCCAGCAGCTTAGGATACAGGGGGCGCGAAAACTATGGCTACACCTTC.